The clone carrying this T cell receptor (beta chain) showed up many times. What it recognizes is unknown. These data come from a study of T-cell memory formation after mild COVID-19. Study-wide results and caveats: Mostly located in CM and EM were contracting CD4+ clones, with contracting CD8+ clones located in EMRA. Second-wave clones peaking on day 37 lacked confirmed SARS-CoV-2 specificity. Pre-infection memory harbored some responding clones, suggesting cross-reactive memory joined.

Using constant-segment primers, 5'RACE produced TCR alpha and TCR beta cDNA libraries carrying sample barcodes and UMIs. One entry per CDR3 protein, called by TCRdb with MiXCR from the 5' RACE reads. This sample carries about 560,000 distinct CDR3 sequences, approximately 15% of them seen once, and the ten largest clones take about 7.5%. With 0 bases clipped from V and 8 bases from J, the junction kept 6 bases outside the gene matches. Per germline, CDR1 MNHEY and CDR2 SVGAGI. This CDR3 has 14 residues. Sequencing used PBMCs or a T cell subset sorted from them (not recorded which). The receptor was isolated from an adult woman who had mild COVID-19 (a few samples of this study predate the infection). Cell type and time point are not known. The rearrangement joins TRBV6-5 to TRBJ1-2; TRBD1 agrees at 7 bases. The DNA for the CDR3 is TGTGCCAGCAGTTACTCGAGACAGGGCGGGGGCTACACCTTC. Encoded protein: CASSYSRQGGGYTF.